The rows below give T cell receptor beta chains drawn from one sample of a study of T cell responses to AZD1222 COVID-19 vaccine. Assay: immunoSEQ multiplex PCR; the TCRdb copy retains only in-frame clones and omits some. This sample has 120,000 to 150,000 clones; about 92% occur once, and the top ten carry approximately 2%. This material consisted of peripheral blood, taken on day 0 of AZD1222 vaccination. These receptors were collected from an adult in good health. CDR3s include the opening cysteine and the closing phenylalanine or tryptophan. The order of the fields is D gene, V gene, clone size, J gene, CDR3 protein, CDR3 DNA. D genes are given only for firm matches. For some rows the clone size is stated as once, few or many, or as a class when expanded; others skip it.

D: TRBD1
V: TRBV7-2
size: once
J: TRBJ2-5
CDR3: CASSWTWTGESRTYF
DNA: TGTGCCAGCAGCTGGACGTGGACAGGGGAAAGTAGGACGTACTTC

D: TRBD1
V: TRBV24-1
size: NA
J: TRBJ1-5
CDR3: CATSGWRQGNYSNQPQHF
DNA: TGTGCCACCAGTGGCTGGAGACAGGGGAATTATAGCAATCAGCCCCAGCATTTT

D: NA
V: TRBV9
size: NA
J: TRBJ1-2
CDR3: CASSVAGSPSYGYTF
DNA: TGTGCCAGCAGCGTAGCAGGCTCCCCCTCCTATGGCTACACCTTC

D: NA
V: TRBV25-1
size: NA
J: TRBJ1-1
CDR3: CASSLAGTNTEAFF
DNA: TGTGCCAGCAGTTTAGCAGGGACGAACACTGAAGCTTTCTTT

D: NA
V: TRBV7-2
size: once
J: TRBJ1-3
CDR3: CASSLLPGSSGNTIYF
DNA: TGTGCCAGCAGCTTACTCCCGGGCTCCTCTGGAAACACCATATATTTT

D: NA
V: TRBV12-3/TRBV12-4
size: NA
J: TRBJ2-7
CDR3: CASRGPGSYEQYF
DNA: TGTGCCAGCAGGGGGCCGGGTTCCTACGAGCAGTACTTC

D: NA
V: TRBV18
size: once
J: TRBJ2-1
CDR3: CASSPRVGENEQFF
DNA: TGTGCCAGCTCACCACGGGTAGGGGAGAATGAGCAGTTCTTC

D: NA
V: TRBV27
size: NA
J: TRBJ1-1
CDR3: CASSLGKNTEAFF
DNA: TGTGCCAGCAGTTTAGGGAAGAACACTGAAGCTTTCTTT

D: TRBD2
V: TRBV2
size: NA
J: TRBJ2-3
CDR3: CASSVSGALTDTQYF
DNA: TGTGCCAGCAGTGTTAGCGGGGCTCTCACAGATACGCAGTATTTT

D: NA
V: TRBV6-4
size: once
J: TRBJ1-1
CDR3: CASSDSRQTTEAFF
DNA: TGTGCCAGCAGTGACTCGAGACAAACCACTGAAGCTTTCTTT

D: TRBD1
V: TRBV19
size: NA
J: TRBJ1-1
CDR3: CASSHVGQARNTEAFF
DNA: TGTGCCAGTAGTCACGTAGGACAGGCTCGTAACACTGAAGCTTTCTTT

D: NA
V: TRBV27
size: once
J: TRBJ2-2
CDR3: CASSFRIHRGAGGGAGELFF
DNA: TGTGCCAGCAGTTTTCGTATCCACAGGGGCGCGGGGGGAGGTGCCGGGGAGCTGTTTTTT

D: TRBD1
V: TRBV5-1
size: NA
J: TRBJ2-1
CDR3: CASSQGVGNEQFF
DNA: TGCGCCAGCAGCCAGGGGGTGGGCAATGAGCAGTTCTTC

D: NA
V: TRBV3-1/TRBV3-2
size: NA
J: TRBJ1-2
CDR3: CASSQGRMWGYTF
DNA: TGTGCCAGCAGCCAAGGAAGGATGTGGGGCTACACCTTC

D: NA
V: TRBV7-6
size: NA
J: TRBJ1-1
CDR3: CASSSNVKLGTEAFF
DNA: TGTGCCAGCAGCTCTAACGTCAAGCTGGGCACTGAAGCTTTCTTT

D: NA
V: TRBV6-5
size: NA
J: TRBJ2-4
CDR3: CASSYGGGGGLYF
DNA: TGTGCCAGCAGTTACGGTGGAGGGGGGGGACTGTACTTC

D: NA
V: TRBV9
size: NA
J: TRBJ2-2
CDR3: CASSSRDSNTGELFF
DNA: TGTGCCAGCAGCTCCCGGGACTCAAACACCGGGGAGCTGTTTTTT

D: NA
V: TRBV24-1
size: NA
J: TRBJ2-7
CDR3: CATSDSDLGFPYEQYF
DNA: TGTGCCACCAGTGACTCTGACCTCGGGTTCCCCTACGAGCAGTACTTC

D: TRBD1
V: TRBV11-2
size: NA
J: TRBJ2-2
CDR3: CASRPTGTGPTGELFF
DNA: TGTGCCAGCAGACCTACCGGGACAGGACCCACCGGGGAGCTGTTTTTT

D: NA
V: TRBV19
size: NA
J: TRBJ2-7
CDR3: CASSNPGHPSWEQYF
DNA: TGTGCCAGTAGTAATCCGGGACATCCTTCTTGGGAGCAGTACTTC

D: NA
V: TRBV7-2
size: NA
J: TRBJ2-7
CDR3: CASSPTPRPSYEQYF
DNA: TGTGCCAGCAGCCCCACCCCCCGCCCATCCTACGAGCAGTACTTC

D: TRBD1
V: TRBV6-5
size: once
J: TRBJ1-5
CDR3: CASSPTGGDVQPQHF
DNA: TGTGCCAGCAGTCCCACAGGGGGCGACGTTCAGCCCCAGCATTTT

D: NA
V: TRBV5-4
size: NA
J: TRBJ1-1
CDR3: CASSLRPNPEAFF
DNA: TGTGCCAGCAGCTTGCGTCCAAACCCTGAAGCTTTCTTT

D: NA
V: TRBV19
size: NA
J: TRBJ1-1
CDR3: CASSIDKGINTEAFF
DNA: TGTGCCAGTAGTATAGATAAGGGGATTAACACTGAAGCTTTCTTT

D: NA
V: TRBV3-1/TRBV3-2
size: NA
J: TRBJ2-2
CDR3: CASSQAGVGGELFF
DNA: TGTGCCAGCAGCCAAGCAGGGGTCGGCGGGGAGCTGTTTTTT

D: TRBD2
V: TRBV5-1
size: NA
J: TRBJ2-2
CDR3: CASSPLAGGPNGELFF
DNA: TGCGCCAGCAGCCCTCTAGCGGGGGGGCCGAACGGGGAGCTGTTTTTT

D: NA
V: TRBV3-1/TRBV3-2
size: few
J: TRBJ1-1
CDR3: CASSLTDSAEAFF
DNA: TGTGCCAGCAGCCTCACGGACAGCGCTGAAGCTTTCTTT

D: NA
V: TRBV9
size: NA
J: TRBJ2-3
CDR3: CASSRGRQSPSTDTQYF
DNA: TGTGCCAGCAGCCGCGGGCGGCAGAGCCCTAGCACAGATACGCAGTATTTT

D: NA
V: TRBV27
size: NA
J: TRBJ2-7
CDR3: CASSLGINYEQYF
DNA: TGTGCCAGCAGTTTGGGGATAAACTACGAGCAGTACTTC

D: NA
V: TRBV5-1
size: NA
J: TRBJ2-3
CDR3: CASSLQGGTDTQYF
DNA: TGCGCCAGCAGCTTACAGGGAGGGACAGATACGCAGTATTTT

D: TRBD1
V: TRBV6-4
size: once
J: TRBJ1-1
CDR3: CASSDSTGKTFF
DNA: TGTGCCAGCAGTGACTCGACAGGGAAAACTTTCTTT

D: TRBD1
V: TRBV6-5
size: NA
J: TRBJ1-2
CDR3: CASSYSALDRGSGYTF
DNA: TGTGCCAGCAGTTACTCGGCACTCGACAGGGGGTCTGGCTACACCTTC

D: TRBD1
V: TRBV18
size: NA
J: TRBJ1-1
CDR3: CASSPTGPAGKAFF
DNA: TGTGCCAGCTCACCGACAGGGCCCGCGGGTAAAGCTTTCTTT

D: NA
V: TRBV6-5
size: NA
J: TRBJ1-2
CDR3: CASSSPGGGGGYTF
DNA: TGTGCCAGCAGTTCTCCGGGGGGAGGAGGGGGCTACACCTTC

D: NA
V: TRBV10-3
size: NA
J: TRBJ1-1
CDR3: CAISPQGTEAFF
DNA: TGTGCCATCAGCCCTCAGGGGACTGAAGCTTTCTTT

D: TRBD2
V: TRBV10-1
size: NA
J: TRBJ2-2
CDR3: CASSVAGSGTGELFF
DNA: TGCGCCAGCAGTGTAGCGGGGTCGGGCACCGGGGAGCTGTTTTTT

D: TRBD1
V: TRBV5-8
size: NA
J: TRBJ1-3
CDR3: CASSLSGQVSGNTIYF
DNA: TGTGCCAGCAGCCTCTCGGGACAGGTCTCTGGAAACACCATATATTTT

D: NA
V: TRBV7-9
size: once
J: TRBJ2-2
CDR3: CASSLDKNTGELFF
DNA: TGTGCCAGCAGCTTAGATAAGAACACCGGGGAGCTGTTTTTT

D: NA
V: TRBV12-3/TRBV12-4
size: NA
J: TRBJ1-3
CDR3: CASSLTPGNTIYF
DNA: TGTGCCAGCAGTTTAACACCTGGAAACACCATATATTTT